Presented here are 15 T cell receptor beta chains from one specimen sequenced in a study of cytomegalovirus exposure and HLA in healthy donors. It was with 60 Vbeta and 13 Jbeta primers that the PCR ran. Clones were read by immunoSEQ multiplex PCR, and TCRdb kept only the in-frame ones, dropping some. This sample has some 110,000 clones; around three quarters occur once, and the top ten carry 13%. Sequenced input: PBMCs. The receptor set was obtained from a woman aged 55-70 years in good health and CMV-seropositive.

V usage is TRBV15 and J usage is TRBJ2-5, with TRBD2 matching over 11 bases. Trimming cost V 0 bases and J 5 bases; bases outside gene matches: 14. The CDR3 is 19 residues long. Germline V gene lookup returns CDR1 LNHNV and CDR2 YYDKDF (reference sequence). This chain's CDR3 is CATSRDLTSGTRPGETQYF. The CDR3 coding sequence is TGTGCCACCAGCAGAGATCTGACTAGCGGGACGCGGCCGGGGGAGACCCAGTACTTC. The whole variable domain, remainder taken from reference TRBV15 and TRBJ2-5, is DAMVIQNPRYQVTQFGKPVTLSCSQTLNHNVMYWYQQKSSQAPKLLFHYYDKDFNNEADTPDNFQSRRPNTSFCFLDIRSPGLGDTAMYLCATSRDLTSGTRPGETQYFGPGTRLLVL.

A word on this clone: Additional DNA sequences in this sample encode the identical CDR3. V gene TRBV18 combines with J gene TRBJ2-7; D unresolved. V was trimmed by 3 bases and J by 6 bases, leaving 6 bases between them. The CDR3 covers 11 residues. Germline CDR1 reads KGHSH; CDR2 reads LQKENI. The CDR3 sequence is CASSPSSEQYF. The CDR3 region has the DNA TGTGCCAGCTCACCGTCCAGCGAGCAGTACTTC.

The rearrangement joins TRBV18 to TRBJ2-5; a weak D match, TRBD2 (5 bases). Germline V gives CDR1 KGHSH, CDR2 LQKENI. Trimming shortened V by 1 base and J by 5 bases, and 14 bases separated the two germline ends. This CDR3 is 15 amino acids long. In nucleotides, the CDR3 is TGTGCCAGCTCACCACGGGCGAGGGTAGAGGAGACCCAGTACTTC. It is translated as CASSPRARVEETQYF.

V gene TRBV9 combines with J gene TRBJ2-1, with no clear D. Trimming took 2 bases from V and 4 from J, leaving 13 bases between them. Germline CDR1 SGDLS, CDR2 YYNGEE. The CDR3 is 15 amino acids. CDR3 sequence (DNA): TGTGCCAGCAGCGTCGGGTACGACTTTTACAATGAGCAGTTCTTC. The encoded protein is CASSVGYDFYNEQFF.

The rearrangement joins TRBV7-9 to TRBJ1-1; D is perhaps TRBD1 (6 bases). Per germline, CDR1 SEHNR and CDR2 FQNEAQ (reference sequence). V lost 5 bases to trimming and J lost 10 bases, with 14 bases between them. This CDR3 has 12 amino acids. CDR3 sequence reads: CASSPQGGVAFF. CDR3 bases: TGTGCCAGCAGCCCCCAAGGGGGTGTAGCTTTCTTT.

The gene calls are TRBV28 and TRBJ1-2, with 12 bases lining up with TRBD1. The CDR3 has 13 amino acids. The germline V gene has CDR1 MDHEN and CDR2 SYDVKM. V lost 6 bases to trimming and J lost 13 bases; unmatched junction nucleotides: 9. The CDR3 nucleotides are TGTGCCAGCAGAGCAACCGGGACAGGGGGCCCCACCTTC. This encodes CASRATGTGGPTF.

A remark on this clone: The junction departs from germline at one end; a sequencing error may be responsible. In DNA, the CDR3 is TGCGACAGCAGCTTGTACGGGGGAGGGAACGCAGATACGCAGTATTTT. Encoded protein: CDSSLYGGGNADTQYF. The chain uses TRBV5-1 and TRBJ2-3; the match to TRBD2 covers 7 bases. Per the germline V gene, CDR1 is SGHRS and CDR2 is YFSETQ. This CDR3 region has 16 residues.

V usage is TRBV6-5 and J usage is TRBJ2-7; TRBD2 might be the D (6 bases). Between the trimmed V and J ends, which lost 2 bases and 5 bases, there was a span of 13 bases. CDR3 length: 14 amino acids. In germline, CDR1 is MNHEY, CDR2 SVGAGI. The CDR3 DNA reads TGTGCCAGCAGTTACGGGACCCCGGGGGACGAGCAGTACTTC. Translating it yields CASSYGTPGDEQYF.

The chain employs TRBV5-4 and TRBJ2-6, with D unresolved. Germline assignment: CDR1 SGHNT and CDR2 YYREEE (reference sequence). The length of the CDR3 is 16 residues. V lost 3 bases, J lost 0 bases, and 10 bases lay in between. The CDR3: CASSSFTVSGANVLTF. For the CDR3, the DNA is TGTGCCAGCAGCTCCTTTACTGTCTCTGGGGCCAACGTCCTGACTTTC.

V and J are TRBV7-9 and TRBJ2-5, with 7 bases aligning to TRBD1. Germline loops: CDR1 SEHNR, CDR2 FQNEAQ (reference sequence). The CDR3 totals 14 residues. The trim removed 1 base at V and 11 bases at J, leaving 10 bases unmatched. The CDR3: CASSLGTGELEQYF. Here the CDR3 DNA reads TGTGCCAGCAGCTTAGGTACAGGGGAGTTAGAGCAGTACTTC.

V usage is TRBV5-8 and J usage is TRBJ2-3; the D gene is possibly TRBD2 (5 bases). V gave up 4 bases and J gave up 8 bases, with 17 bases separating them. Germline values: CDR1 SGHTS, CDR2 YDEGEE. This CDR3 contains 14 residues. CDR3 coding DNA: TGTGCCAGCAGCCTAGGACTGGCTGCCGTTACGCAGTATTTT. Translation: CASSLGLAAVTQYF.

This clone came up a few times. The V and J genes are TRBV12-5 and TRBJ2-3; unclear D gene. Looked up from germline, CDR1 is LGHNT and CDR2 is FRNRAP. The CDR3 runs 13 residues. V shed 2 bases and J shed 6 bases, with 9 bases lying between them. The CDR3, as DNA: TGTGCTAGTGGTTTGACGATGGGCGATACGCAGTATTTT. Its protein product is CASGLTMGDTQYF. The full variable domain, its missing parts supplied by reference TRBV12-5 and TRBJ2-3, is DARVTQTPRHKVTEMGQEVTMRCQPILGHNTVFWYRQTMMQGLELLAYFRNRAPLDDSGMPKDRFSAEMPDATLATLKIQPSEPRDSAVYFCASGLTMGDTQYFGPGTRLTVL.

A remark on this clone: A read error may account for a junction end that differs from germline. The chain uses TRBV10-2 and TRBJ1-1, with 9 nucleotides matching TRBD1. CDR1 and CDR2 (germline): WSHSY, SAAADI. This CDR3 comprises 16 residues. In nucleotides, the CDR3 is TGTGCCAGCAGTTCTAACCCGGGACAGGGTAACACTGAAGCTTTCTTT. Its translation is CASSSNPGQGNTEAFF.

The chain combines TRBV4-2 with TRBJ2-3; TRBD2 matches at 10 bases. The CDR3 contains 16 residues. Germline lookup yields CDR1 LGHNA and CDR2 YNFKEQ. J gave up 2 bases and V 1 base, and 3 bases lay outside the gene matches. CDR3 nucleotides: TGTGCCAGCAGCCAAGCTACTAGCGGGGACACAGATACGCAGTATTTT. The encoded protein is CASSQATSGDTDTQYF.

CDR3 DNA: TGTGCCAGTAGTATGAACAGGGGCGCCTACAATGAGCAGTTCTTC. Translation: CASSMNRGAYNEQFF. The chain recombines TRBV19 with TRBJ2-1, with 7 positions matching TRBD1. Germline loops: CDR1 LNHDA, CDR2 SQIVND (reference sequence). The CDR3 covers 15 residues. Losses at the gene ends were 3 bases for V and 2 bases for J; bases not matched to a gene: 4.